This T cell receptor beta chain was profiled in a study of response to subunit inactivated influenza vaccine listed by TCRdb under 2018. For context, the study as a whole: The study used deep quantitative T cell receptor repertoire profiling to track responses to a trivalent subunit inactivated influenza vaccine.

This clonotype was counted between two and nine times. Which antigen it targets is not known. Within one base of it there is no much larger clone, and no base qualities were kept. The method was RT-PCR. The sequencer listed for this sample is Illumina HiSeq 2500. The raw public data were reprocessed by TCRdb itself: fastp quality trimming at Q25, MiXCR clonotype calling, in-frame beta chains only. For every CDR3 protein sequence, its rows merge into one entry that carries the most common genes and DNA. The sample contains roughly 700,000 distinct CDR3 sequences, approximately 15% of them found a single time. Clones ranked in the top ten supply around 7% of the sample. Study-wide findings and limitations: The authors proposed that each seasonal influenza vaccination may bring in only a limited number of new T cells.

For CDR1 and CDR2, the germline V gene lists SGHDT and YYEEEE. The germline V end is reduced by 0 bases and the J end by 3 bases; junction bases left unmatched: 3. There are 15 amino acids in the CDR3, from cysteine to phenylalanine inclusive. Kept here is only the CDR3 DNA, which spans 45 bases and is read in frame from base 1. The input for sequencing was PBMCs from blood, taken less than 15 days before vaccination. This chain joins TRBV5-6 to TRBJ2-1; 7 nucleotides in the junction match TRBD2. This clonotype originated in a man aged 45 to 65 who received an inactivated influenza vaccine. Donor details come from another sample of the same person, matched by shared clones. For the CDR3, the sequence is CASSLDGRIYNEQFF. The bases read TGTGCCAGCAGCTTGGACGGGAGGATCTACAATGAGCAGTTCTTC.